This entry lists 26 T cell receptor beta chains sequenced from one sample in a study of beta chain features in type 1 diabetes. Reverse transcribing all isolated RNA meant expressed TCRB transcripts were sequenced. Using immunoSEQ multiplex PCR, the repertoire was profiled, and TCRdb retains in-frame clones only, with some absent. This sample has under 450,000 clones; about 14% occur once, and the top ten carry roughly 0.033%. The sequenced sample was naive CD4+ T cells from blood. The receptor source for this set is a man in his thirties or forties in good health.

This clone came up once. V is TRBV7-4 and J is TRBJ2-7; D gene unclear. Per the germline V gene, CDR1 is SGHVT and CDR2 is SQSDAQ. V was pared by 1 base and J by 3 bases, with 19 bases between. The CDR3 spans 17 residues. The DNA of the CDR3 is TGTGCCAGCAGCTTAGGGGCCTCCTGGGTAGGGTACTACGAGCAGTACGTC. It is translated as CASSLGASWVGYYEQYV.

This clone occurred a few times. The chain employs TRBV9 and TRBJ2-1; D is unresolved. Germline assignment: CDR1 SGDLS and CDR2 YYNGEE. V was cut by 0 bases and J by 0 bases, with 13 bases left in between. The CDR3 is 17 residues long. This CDR3 reads CASSVDRETTSYNEQFF. Written as DNA, the CDR3 is TGTGCCAGCAGCGTAGATCGTGAGACCACCTCCTACAATGAGCAGTTCTTC.

The chain is built from TRBV18 and TRBJ2-7; 7 positions agree with TRBD1. Trimming removed 6 bases from V and 1 base from J; junction bases left unmatched: 3. The CDR3 spans 13 residues. Germline V gene data show CDR1 as KGHSH and CDR2 as LQKENI. The CDR3 is CASSSTGSYEQYF. The CDR3 DNA follows: TGTGCCAGCTCCTCGACAGGGTCCTACGAGCAGTACTTC.

The chain couples TRBV19 to TRBJ2-6; no definite D call. The V end lost 3 bases, the J end lost 1 base, and 10 bases lay between the germline ends. Germline CDR1 and CDR2: LNHDA and SQIVND (reference sequence). This CDR3 is 16 amino acids long. The CDR3 DNA reads TGTGCCAGTAGTATGACCCACTCGTCTGGGGCCAACGTCCTGACTTTC. Protein: CASSMTHSSGANVLTF.

V is TRBV15 and J is TRBJ2-1, with 7 bases aligning to TRBD2. CDR3 length: 15 amino acids. J gave up 9 bases and V 0 bases, and 8 bases lay outside the gene matches. Per germline, CDR1 LNHNV and CDR2 YYDKDF (reference sequence). The CDR3 loop reads CATSRDFAGESEQFF. The CDR3 region has the DNA TGTGCCACCAGCAGAGATTTCGCGGGGGAGTCTGAGCAGTTCTTC.

The J gene is TRBJ2-1, the V gene TRBV7-6, with D tentatively TRBD1 (5 bases). The CDR3 has 15 residues. Trimming pared 1 base from V and 6 bases from J, leaving 13 bases between. Per the germline V gene, CDR1 is SGHVS and CDR2 is FNYEAQ. CDR3 amino acids: CASSLVGATSNEQFF. The CDR3 DNA follows: TGTGCCAGCAGCTTAGTTGGGGCTACCTCCAATGAGCAGTTCTTC.

This chain uses TRBV21-1 with TRBJ1-2; TRBD1, as called in the table, went unchecked against the DNA. TRBV21-1 is a documented pseudogene. The CDR3 is 16 residues long. CDR3 in DNA: TGTGCCAGCAGCAAAGACCGACAGGGATCGGGCTATGGCTACACCTTC. Its protein product is CASSKDRQGSGYGYTF.

This chain joins TRBV7-8 and TRBJ2-5; D is perhaps TRBD1 (5 bases). This CDR3 is built from 12 residues. Germline assignment: CDR1 SGHVS and CDR2 FQNEAQ. V lost 6 bases to trimming and J lost 5 bases, with 10 bases between them. The CDR3, as DNA: TGTGCCAGCAGGACAGCCGGCGAGACCCAGTACTTC. Its protein is CASRTAGETQYF.

This clone has only a few counts. This chain connects TRBV5-4 to TRBJ2-1; 11 nucleotides match TRBD2. Germline V CDR1 and CDR2: SGHNT, YYREEE (reference sequence). Trimming cost V 0 bases and J 13 bases; bases outside gene matches: 3. The CDR3 runs 13 residues. The CDR3 nucleotides read TGTGCCAGCAGCTTGGTAGGGACTAGCGGCCAGTTCTTC. Its translation: CASSLVGTSGQFF.

The sample holds a few counts of this clone. The genes are TRBV30 and TRBJ2-3; 11 nucleotides align to TRBD1. Germline CDR1 is GTSNPN and CDR2 is SVGIG (reference sequence). The J segment lost 5 bases and the V segment lost 2 bases, leaving 3 bases of the junction unmatched. This CDR3 region has 14 residues. The CDR3 spells CAWSLDRGQDTQYF. CDR3 DNA: TGTGCCTGGAGTCTGGACAGGGGGCAAGATACGCAGTATTTT.

This clone came up a few times. The J gene is TRBJ2-7, the V gene TRBV2; TRBD1 matches at 10 bases. J lost 1 base, V lost 6 bases, and 6 bases had no gene match. The CDR3 totals 15 residues. Germline CDR1 reads SNHLY; CDR2 reads FYNNEI. CDR3 amino acids: CASRFGTGVSYEQYF. CDR3 bases: TGTGCCAGCAGATTCGGGACAGGGGTATCCTACGAGCAGTACTTC.

This chain uses TRBV9 with TRBJ2-3; unclear D gene. The V gene lost 1 base and the J gene lost 2 bases, with 11 bases spanning the gap. Germline CDR1 and CDR2: SGDLS and YYNGEE. The CDR3 is 15 residues long. CDR3 region: CASSVSPLHTDTQYF. The CDR3 DNA is TGTGCCAGCAGCGTATCCCCGCTTCACACAGATACGCAGTATTTT.

The chain has TRBV6-5 and TRBJ2-1; 11 positions match TRBD2. The V segment lost 0 bases and the J segment 4 bases; nucleotides outside the gene matches: 2. The CDR3 is made up of 16 amino acids. Germline CDR1 and CDR2: MNHEY and SVGAGI. CDR3: CASSYSASGGYNEQFF. The CDR3 nucleotides are TGTGCCAGCAGTTACTCGGCTAGCGGGGGGTACAATGAGCAGTTCTTC.

The V gene is TRBV10-3, the J gene TRBJ2-3; 15 nucleotides line up with TRBD2. V was pared by 6 bases and J by 1 base, with 5 bases of the junction left unmatched. The CDR3 has 17 residues. Germline CDR1 ENHRY, CDR2 SYGVKD. The CDR3 DNA is TGTGCCATCAGCGGACTAGCGGGAGGGCCAGGCACAGATACGCAGTATTTT. This encodes CAISGLAGGPGTDTQYF.

Only a few counts were recorded for this clone. This chain joins TRBV5-1 and TRBJ2-5; TRBD2 agrees at 9 bases. The CDR3 runs to 16 residues. V dropped 0 bases and J dropped 4; count of bases not matched to a gene: 7. The germline V gene has CDR1 SGHRS and CDR2 YFSETQ. The CDR3 DNA reads TGCGCCAGCAGCTTGGAGGCGGGAGGGTTCGGAGAGACCCAGTACTTC. This sequence encodes CASSLEAGGFGETQYF.

The V call is TRBV25-1, the J call TRBJ2-1; TRBD2 matches 10 bases. There are 16 residues in the CDR3. Germline assignment: CDR1 MGHDK and CDR2 SYGVNS. With V trimmed by 2 bases and J by 1 base, 2 bases remained unmatched. The CDR3 DNA reads TGTGCCAGCAGTGAAGCTAGCGGGGGTTCCTACAATGAGCAGTTCTTC. This codes for CASSEASGGSYNEQFF.

This clone showed up just a few times. The V gene is TRBV30, the J gene TRBJ1-5, with 7 bases matching TRBD1. The CDR3 loop spans 14 amino acids. The germline V gene has CDR1 GTSNPN and CDR2 SVGIG (reference sequence). Germline trimming cut 3 bases from V and 3 bases from J; bases unmatched to any gene: 5. CDR3 sequence reads: CAWSGTVNNQPQHF. CDR3 bases: TGTGCCTGGAGCGGGACAGTTAACAATCAGCCCCAGCATTTT.

The chain couples TRBV2 to TRBJ2-1; D possibly corresponds to TRBD2 (6 bases). V was trimmed by 6 bases and J by 6 bases, leaving 9 bases between them. The CDR3 sequence is 12 residues long. The germline V gene has CDR1 SNHLY and CDR2 FYNNEI. For the CDR3, the DNA is TGTGCCAGCAGCGGGGACTTCAATGAGCAGTTCTTC. This translates into CASSGDFNEQFF.

This clone was seen only a few times. The V gene is TRBV18, the J gene TRBJ2-7; no reliable D call. The length of the CDR3 is 12 residues. Germline V gene data show CDR1 as KGHSH and CDR2 as LQKENI. The germline V and J ends were trimmed by 3 bases and 7 bases, with 10 bases remaining between them. CDR3 coding DNA: TGTGCCAGCTCACCGACCAGTAGGGAGCAGTACGTC. It specifies CASSPTSREQYV.

V is TRBV4-1 and J is TRBJ2-7, with D hard to call. This CDR3 contains 11 residues. V lost 7 bases and J 3 bases, leaving 7 bases between the germline ends. The germline V gene has CDR1 MGHRA and CDR2 YSYEKL. CDR3 DNA: TGCGCCAGCAACCATGACTACGAGCAGTACTTC. Its translation is CASNHDYEQYF.

The chain carries TRBV7-7 and TRBJ2-5, with TRBD1 as a possible D gene (5 bases). This CDR3 has 13 amino acids. Germline V gene sequence: CDR1 SSHAT, CDR2 FNYEAQ (reference sequence). Between the trimmed V and J ends, which lost 1 base and 5 bases, there was a span of 8 bases. The CDR3 sequence: CASSLVPGETQYF. CDR3 nucleotide sequence: TGTGCCAGCAGCTTAGTTCCAGGGGAGACCCAGTACTTC.

The chain is built from TRBV4-2 and TRBJ2-2; 7 bases fit TRBD2. CDR1 and CDR2 from the germline V gene are LGHNA and YNFKEQ. The CDR3 has 17 amino acids. J was trimmed by 2 bases and V by 0 bases; bases with no gene match: 6. CDR3 sequence (DNA): TGTGCCAGCAGCCAAGACCCCGGGGGGATAAACACCGGGGAGCTGTTTTTT. Its protein product is CASSQDPGGINTGELFF.

Points on this clone: One end of the junction is discordant with germline, which a read error may explain. The chain recombines TRBV29-1 with TRBJ1-1; D is undetermined. The germline V gene has CDR1 SQVTM and CDR2 ANQGSEA. This CDR3 contains 13 residues. The DNA of the CDR3 is TGCAGCGTTGTGGACGGAAGGAACACTGGAGCTTTCTTT. Its translation is CSVVDGRNTGAFF.

V gene TRBV27 combines with J gene TRBJ1-4; unclear D gene. The CDR3 has 12 residues. Germline V gives CDR1 MNHEY, CDR2 SMNVEV (reference sequence). V was trimmed by 3 bases and J by 8 bases, leaving 7 bases between them. CDR3 sequence: CASSLMEEKLFF. Written as DNA, the CDR3 is TGTGCCAGCAGTTTGATGGAAGAAAAACTGTTTTTT.

There are a few counts of this clone. The chain recombines TRBV7-9 with TRBJ2-1; D may be TRBD1 or TRBD2 (5 bases each). The V end was cut by 5 bases, the J end by 10 bases, with 18 bases between. This CDR3 spans 14 amino acids. Germline CDR1 reads SEHNR; CDR2 reads FQNEAQ (reference sequence). This CDR3 is CASSLEGRGAEQFF. The CDR3 DNA follows: TGTGCCAGCAGCCTTGAGGGTCGGGGCGCGGAGCAGTTCTTC.

The sample holds a few counts of this clone. The chain combines TRBV7-9 with TRBJ2-7; 7 bases map to TRBD1. Looked up from germline, CDR1 is SEHNR and CDR2 is FQNEAQ (reference sequence). CDR3 length: 13 residues. Trimming took 3 bases from V and 2 from J; bases not matched to a gene: 1. CDR3 coding DNA: TGTGCCAGCAGCTTTACAGGGGCCTACGAGCAGTACTTC. It codes for CASSFTGAYEQYF.